One sample yielded the 4 T cell receptor beta chains listed below, sequenced in a study of T-cell memory formation after mild COVID-19. A single record per CDR3 protein comes from TCRdb applying MiXCR to the 5' RACE reads. The sample comprises some 130,000 distinct CDR3 sequences, approximately 15% of which are singletons, and about 15% rests with the top ten. What was sequenced was PBMCs or a T cell subset sorted from them (not recorded which). The origin of the receptors is an adult woman who had mild COVID-19 (a few samples of this study predate the infection). Cell type and time point are not known.

This clonotype was counted a few times. V and J are TRBV7-6 and TRBJ2-2; 7 positions match TRBD1. Germline lookup yields CDR1 SGHVS and CDR2 FNYEAQ. CDR3 length equals 17 residues. Trimming at V came to 2 bases and at J to 1 base, leaving 7 bases not matched to a gene. DNA of the CDR3: TGTGCCAGCAGCTTACGATACAGGGGTATGAACACCGGGGAGCTGTTTTTT. Translated: CASSLRYRGMNTGELFF.

This clonotype showed up just a few times. CDR3 sequence: CASSYSLGYEQYF. CDR3 sequence (DNA): TGTGCCAGCAGTTACAGCTTGGGCTACGAGCAGTACTTC. The rearrangement links TRBV6-2 or TRBV6-3 to TRBJ2-7; D is ambiguous. The CDR3 runs to 13 residues. The germline V gene has CDR1 MNHEY and CDR2 SVGEGT. V was pared by 2 bases and J by 3 bases, with 8 bases between.

V gene TRBV2 combines with J gene TRBJ2-3; no clear D. The CDR3 runs to 13 residues. The V gene lost 2 bases and the J gene lost 4 bases, with 7 bases spanning the gap. Germline CDR1 and CDR2: SNHLY and FYNNEI. In nucleotides, the CDR3 is TGTGCCAGCAGTGAAATTAGGGCAGATACGCAGTATTTT. Amino acids: CASSEIRADTQYF.

This clonotype has a handful of counts. The V and J genes are TRBV9 and TRBJ1-2; the match to TRBD1 covers 12 bases. The CDR3 has 16 amino acids. Germline trimming cut 1 base from V and 5 bases from J; bases unmatched to any gene: 6. CDR1 and CDR2 from the germline V gene are SGDLS and YYNGEE. The CDR3 nucleotides read TGTGCCAGCAGCGTATCCGGGACAGGGGGCCTTTATGGCTACACCTTC. Translated, it gives CASSVSGTGGLYGYTF.